This passage covers 21 T cell receptor beta chains from one sample sequenced in a study of regulatory T cells in long-lasting Graves disease. Time point meaning: newly diagnosed GD, antithyroid drugs for less than 3 months. With RNA extracted from PBMCs as input, the TCR library was made. Construction of the TCR beta libraries employed iRepertoire HTBI primers in conjunction with Arm-PCR of CDR3 regions. TCRdb passed the multiplex PCR reads through MiXCR, listing each CDR3 protein once. In the table there are 510,000 or so distinct CDR3 sequences, approximately 12% of which are singletons. These sequences were also reported in another study, on T cells in Graves' hyperthyroidism and ophthalmopathy.

Source: peripheral blood mononuclear cells (PBMCs), taken at new diagnosis, from a patient treated with antithyroid drugs. The receptors come from a woman aged 30 to 39 with Graves disease.

This clonotype was seen a handful of times. The rearrangement uses TRBV28 and TRBJ2-3, with D possibly TRBD2 on 6 matching bases. V dropped 6 bases and J dropped 0 bases, with 10 bases sitting between them. This CDR3 contains 14 residues. Per the germline V gene, CDR1 is MDHEN and CDR2 is SYDVKM. The CDR3, as DNA: TGTGCCAGCAGCAATGGGGGGAGCACAGATACGCAGTATTTT. Protein product: CASSNGGSTDTQYF.

This clonotype was observed at least ten times. The chain joins TRBV6-5 to TRBJ2-7, with TRBD1 identical over 8 bases. The CDR3 loop spans 17 amino acids. The V gene end was trimmed by 1 base and the J gene end by 2 bases; junction bases not matched to a gene: 10. From germline, CDR1 is MNHEY and CDR2 SVGAGI. The CDR3 DNA reads as TGTGCCAGCAGTTACTTAGTACCGGGACAGGAGACCTACGAGCAGTACTTC. Encoded protein: CASSYLVPGQETYEQYF.

This sequence joins TRBV29-1 and TRBJ2-7; D remains unclear. Germline CDR1 reads SQVTM; CDR2 reads ANQGSEA. The V and J ends lost 6 bases and 0 bases respectively, with 6 bases between them. This CDR3 is 11 amino acids long. The CDR3 loop reads CSVHSSYEQYF. CDR3 DNA sequence: TGCAGCGTGCACAGCTCCTACGAGCAGTACTTC.

This clonotype was found many times. J is TRBJ1-3 and V is TRBV5-1; 8 bases are a match to TRBD1. The trim removed 4 bases at V and 2 bases at J, leaving 5 bases unmatched. The CDR3 covers 15 residues. The germline V gene encodes CDR1 SGHRS and CDR2 YFSETQ. Written as DNA, the CDR3 is TGCGCCAGCAGCCTAGGACAGGGCCCTGGAAACACCATATATTTT. It specifies CASSLGQGPGNTIYF. Together with reference TRBV5-1 and TRBJ1-3, the CDR3 gives the full variable domain: KAGVTQTPRYLIKTRGQQVTLSCSPISGHRSVSWYQQTPGQGLQFLFEYFSETQRNKGNFPGRFSGRQFSNSRSEMNVSTLELGDSALYLCASSLGQGPGNTIYFGEGSWLTVV.

To note about this clonotype: This could be a read error, since a much larger clone is one nucleotide away. The chain recombines TRBV7-2 with TRBJ2-1, with D perhaps matching TRBD1 (6 bases). The CDR3 is made up of 13 amino acids. Germline V gene sequence: CDR1 SGHTA, CDR2 FQGNSA. The CDR3 DNA follows: TGTGCCAGCAGCAACTACGGGGACAATGAGCAGTCCTTC. Protein: CASSNYGDNEQSF.

This clonotype was seen many times. The chain joins TRBV11-3 to TRBJ2-7; 7 bases map to TRBD2. V shed 1 base and J 5 bases; nucleotides not matched to a gene: 8. CDR3 length equals 15 residues. Per germline, CDR1 SGHNT and CDR2 YENEEA. The CDR3 loop is CASSLVRGGSHEQYF. The CDR3 bases are TGTGCCAGCAGCTTAGTCCGGGGAGGGTCTCACGAGCAGTACTTC.

The sample holds a few counts of this clonotype. The V and J genes are TRBV6-1 and TRBJ1-1; 10 bases line up with TRBD1. This CDR3 contains 17 residues. Trimming took 2 bases from V and 0 from J; bases not matched to a gene: 6. CDR1 is MNHNS and CDR2 is SASEGT in the germline V gene. The CDR3 spells CASSERDRGMVNTEAFF. The CDR3 nucleotides read TGTGCCAGCAGTGAAAGGGACAGGGGAATGGTGAACACTGAAGCTTTCTTT.

This clonotype was observed at least ten times. This chain links TRBV12-3 or TRBV12-4 with TRBJ1-1; the D is unclear. The CDR3 is 11 amino acids. Trimming removed 7 bases at V and 11 bases at J, with 14 bases between. The CDR3 DNA is TGTGCCAGCATTATTGGGTTTCGGGCTTTCTTT. The encoded protein is CASIIGFRAFF.

Comments on this clonotype: This may be a read error, as it is one base from a much larger clone. V usage is TRBV7-2 and J usage is TRBJ2-7, with 11 bases lining up with TRBD2. Germline lookup yields CDR1 SGHTA and CDR2 FQGNSA. The CDR3 totals 20 residues. Germline trimming cut 5 bases from V and 7 bases from J; bases unmatched to any gene: 25. CDR3 region: CASSRPLAGVYTSSYNEQYF. CDR3 in DNA: TGTGCCAGCAGCCGCCCACTAGCGGGAGTCTACACGAGCTCCTACAATGAGCAGTACTTC.

The chain links TRBV20-1 to TRBJ2-2; the D gene is possibly TRBD2 (6 bases). The V gene lost 2 bases and the J gene lost 4 bases, with 14 bases spanning the gap. Germline V gene sequence: CDR1 DFQATT, CDR2 SNEGSKA (reference sequence). The CDR3 runs 15 residues. CDR3 sequence: CSARPAGDSTGELFF. The CDR3 nucleotides are TGCAGTGCTAGACCCGCTGGGGACTCCACCGGGGAGCTGTTTTTT.

In this sample, this clonotype turned up many times. The J gene is TRBJ2-1, the V gene TRBV27, with TRBD2 identical over 9 bases. Germline trimming cut 6 bases from V and 5 bases from J; bases unmatched to any gene: 8. The CDR3 covers 15 residues. Germline loops: CDR1 MNHEY, CDR2 SMNVEV (reference sequence). CDR3 in DNA: TGTGCCAGCAGGCTCGGGACTAGCTCTAACAATGAGCAGTTCTTC. Amino acid sequence: CASRLGTSSNNEQFF.

This clonotype was observed a few times. This sequence may be a read error, since a much larger clone differs from it by one base. The V gene is TRBV5-1, the J gene TRBJ1-1; tentatively, D is TRBD1 (6 bases). Germline assignment: CDR1 SGHRS and CDR2 YFSETQ. The CDR3 is 13 residues long. The CDR3 is CASSQTGTLEASF. The CDR3 coding sequence is TGCGCCAGCAGCCAGACAGGTACATTGGAAGCTTCCTTT.

This clonotype was picked up many times. The chain recombines TRBV25-1 with TRBJ2-1, with a weak D call TRBD2 (5 bases). The V gene's germline CDR1 is MGHDK and CDR2 SYGVNS. V was pared by 6 bases and J by 4 bases, with 16 bases between. The CDR3 runs 15 residues. The CDR3 loop is CASRIPGLEYNEQFF. As DNA, the CDR3 is TGTGCCAGCAGAATCCCAGGACTCGAGTACAATGAGCAGTTCTTC.

Details on this clonotype: A much larger clone sits a single nucleotide away, making a read error possible. The chain couples TRBV28 to TRBJ1-5; no firm D call. Germline loops: CDR1 MDHEN, CDR2 SYDVKM. The CDR3 runs 16 residues. The CDR3 DNA reads TGTACCAGCAGTTCCGAAAAGAAGGGAAGCAATCAGCCCCAGCATTTT. Protein sequence: CTSSSEKKGSNQPQHF.

This clonotype occurred many times. This chain connects TRBV2 to TRBJ2-2, with 9 positions matching TRBD1. Trimming cost V 10 bases and J 4 bases; bases outside gene matches: 19. CDR1 SNHLY and CDR2 FYNNEI come from the germline V gene. This CDR3 is 18 amino acids long. The CDR3 region is CATKALPGQGGSTGELFF. The CDR3 DNA follows: TGTGCCACCAAAGCATTACCGGGACAGGGAGGTAGCACCGGGGAGCTGTTTTTT.

In this sample, this clonotype turned up many times. The V and J genes are TRBV18 and TRBJ1-1; TRBD1 aligns across 8 bases. After removal of 5 bases from V and 5 bases from J, the junction contained 4 bases not matched to a gene. Germline CDR1 KGHSH, CDR2 LQKENI. The CDR3 has 13 amino acids. The CDR3 bases are TGTGCCAGCTCAGCGGACAGGGCAACTGAAGCTTTCTTT. Translation: CASSADRATEAFF.

This sequence joins TRBV5-1 and TRBJ2-7; 10 nucleotides match TRBD1. Looked up from germline, CDR1 is SGHRS and CDR2 is YFSETQ. The ends lost 4 bases at V and 7 bases at J; junction bases unmatched: 11. The CDR3 totals 15 residues. Here the CDR3 reads CASSLLGDRGGEQYF. CDR3 bases: TGCGCCAGCAGCCTTCTTGGGGACAGGGGTGGAGAGCAGTACTTC. Variable domain in full (rest from reference TRBV5-1 and TRBJ2-7): KAGVTQTPRYLIKTRGQQVTLSCSPISGHRSVSWYQQTPGQGLQFLFEYFSETQRNKGNFPGRFSGRQFSNSRSEMNVSTLELGDSALYLCASSLLGDRGGEQYFGPGTRLTVT.

This clonotype was counted ten times or more. The chain combines TRBV7-7 with TRBJ2-5, with 7 bases that match TRBD1. V lost 2 bases to trimming and J lost 2 bases; unmatched junction nucleotides: 5. The length of the CDR3 is 15 residues. In germline, CDR1 is SSHAT, CDR2 FNYEAQ (reference sequence). The CDR3 DNA follows: TGTGCCAGCAGCTTAAACCCAGGGGGACAAGAGACCCAGTACTTC. Its protein product is CASSLNPGGQETQYF.

This rearrangement joins TRBV12-3 or TRBV12-4 to TRBJ1-3; D is undetermined. Trimming pared 4 bases from V and 4 bases from J, leaving 8 bases between. This CDR3 region has 13 residues. CDR3 DNA sequence: TGTGCCAGCAGTTCCCAGTACGGAAACACCATATATTTT. The encoded protein is CASSSQYGNTIYF.

This clonotype was detected ten times or more. This chain joins TRBV5-6 and TRBJ2-7; weak D call: TRBD2 (5 bases). The CDR3 contains 13 residues. CDR1 and CDR2 from the germline V gene are SGHDT and YYEEEE. V dropped 3 bases and J dropped 7 bases, with 14 bases sitting between them. The CDR3 DNA sequence: TGTGCCAGCAGCTGGACTGGGCCGGGGGAGCAGTACTTC. Its protein is CASSWTGPGEQYF.

For this clonotype: A much larger clone is a single base away; this may be a read error. The V gene is TRBV12-3 or TRBV12-4, the J gene TRBJ1-5; maybe TRBD1 (5 bases). The CDR3 is 15 amino acids. As DNA, the CDR3 is TGTGCCGGCAGTGCTGAATCAGGGCCAAATCAGCCCCAGCATTTT. It specifies CAGSAESGPNQPQHF.